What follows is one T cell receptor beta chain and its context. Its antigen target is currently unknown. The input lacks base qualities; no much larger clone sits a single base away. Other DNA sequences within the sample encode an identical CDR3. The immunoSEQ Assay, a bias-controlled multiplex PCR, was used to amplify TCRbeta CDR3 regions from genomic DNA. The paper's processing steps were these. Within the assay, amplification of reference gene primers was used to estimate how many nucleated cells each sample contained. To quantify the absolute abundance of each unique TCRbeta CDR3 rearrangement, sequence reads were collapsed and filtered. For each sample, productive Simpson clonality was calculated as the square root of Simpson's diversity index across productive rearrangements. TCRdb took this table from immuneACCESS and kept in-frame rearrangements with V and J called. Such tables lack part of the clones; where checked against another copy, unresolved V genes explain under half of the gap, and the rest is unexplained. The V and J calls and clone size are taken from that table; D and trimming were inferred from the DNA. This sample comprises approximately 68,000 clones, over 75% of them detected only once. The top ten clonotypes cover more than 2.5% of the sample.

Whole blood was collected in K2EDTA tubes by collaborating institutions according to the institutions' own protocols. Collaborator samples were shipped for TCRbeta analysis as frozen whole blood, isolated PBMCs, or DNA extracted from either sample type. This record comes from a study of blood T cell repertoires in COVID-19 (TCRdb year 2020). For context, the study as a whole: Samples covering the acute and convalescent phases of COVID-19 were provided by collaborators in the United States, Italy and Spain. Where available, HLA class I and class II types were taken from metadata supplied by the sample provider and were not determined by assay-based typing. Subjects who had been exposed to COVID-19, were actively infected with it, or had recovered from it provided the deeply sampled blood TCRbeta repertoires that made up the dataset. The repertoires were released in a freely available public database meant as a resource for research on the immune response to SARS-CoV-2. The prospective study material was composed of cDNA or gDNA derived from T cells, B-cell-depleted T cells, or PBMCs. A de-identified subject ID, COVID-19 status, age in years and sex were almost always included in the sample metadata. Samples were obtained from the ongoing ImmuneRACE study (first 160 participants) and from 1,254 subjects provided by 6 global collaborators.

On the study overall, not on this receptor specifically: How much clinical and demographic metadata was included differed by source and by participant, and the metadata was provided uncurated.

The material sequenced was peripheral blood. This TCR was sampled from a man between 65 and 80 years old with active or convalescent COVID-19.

The CDR3 protein: CASSPGGGDQPQHF. The nucleotides are TGTGCCAGCTCCCCCGGAGGGGGGGATCAGCCCCAGCATTTT. The chain uses TRBV18 and TRBJ1-5, and possibly TRBD1, on 6 matching bases. CDR1 and CDR2, looked up from the germline V gene, are KGHSH and LQKENI. V loses 6 bases of germline sequence and J loses 5 bases, and the interval between the two ends is 14 bases. The CDR3, from cysteine to phenylalanine, totals 14 residues. Kept here is only the CDR3 DNA, which spans 42 bases and is read in frame from base 1.